The 21 T cell receptor beta chains below all came from one sample that was sequenced in a study of cytomegalovirus exposure and HLA in healthy donors. The data were produced by immunoSEQ multiplex PCR, yet TCRdb's version contains in-frame clones alone and is incomplete. The sample carries around 240,000 clones, nearly 90% recorded once. Sequenced: PBMCs. All receptors derive from a woman aged 18-29 years in good health and CMV-seronegative.

This clone was found once. The V call is TRBV5-6, the J call TRBJ1-5; possible D gene TRBD1, 6 bases. With 3 bases removed from V and 2 bases from J, the gap between germline ends came to 18 bases. CDR1 and CDR2 (germline): SGHDT, YYEEEE. This CDR3 is 17 amino acids long. CDR3 loop: CASSWGQGIGGNQPQHF. CDR3 nucleotides: TGTGCCAGCAGCTGGGGCCAGGGGATAGGTGGCAATCAGCCCCAGCATTTT.

This chain uses TRBV15 with TRBJ1-2, with D perhaps TRBD1 (5 bases). CDR3 length equals 12 residues. V dropped 4 bases and J dropped 4 bases, with 7 bases sitting between them. Germline lookup yields CDR1 LNHNV and CDR2 YYDKDF (reference sequence). CDR3: CATSKDSYGYTF. CDR3 bases: TGTGCCACCAGCAAAGACAGCTATGGCTACACCTTC.

The CDR3 protein is CASSLGDRGNYGYTF. The CDR3 DNA sequence: TGCGCCAGCAGCTTGGGTGACAGGGGAAACTATGGCTACACCTTC. The chain links TRBV5-1 to TRBJ1-2; TRBD1 matches 8 bases. CDR3 size: 15 residues. Trimming removed 0 bases from V and 2 bases from J; junction bases left unmatched: 3. Germline assignment: CDR1 SGHRS and CDR2 YFSETQ.

The rearrangement joins TRBV28 to TRBJ1-6; D is uncertain. V was trimmed by 5 bases and J by 1 base, leaving 27 bases between them. Germline V lookup: CDR1 MDHEN, CDR2 SYDVKM. CDR3 length: 21 amino acids. The CDR3 nucleotides are TGTGCCAGCAGTCCCATCTCCCCCCCGGAGTCCCCGTGGTCCTATAATTCACCCCTCCACTTT. Its translation is CASSPISPPESPWSYNSPLHF.

The chain is built from TRBV7-9 and TRBJ1-4, with D tentatively TRBD1 (5 bases). Deletions cut 6 bases from V and 8 bases from J, with 16 bases between. The CDR3 has 14 amino acids. Germline CDR1 is SEHNR and CDR2 is FQNEAQ (reference sequence). The CDR3 bases are TGTGCCAGCAGTCCCGTCAGGGCAGGGGAAAAACTGTTTTTT. Its protein is CASSPVRAGEKLFF.

Only a few counts were recorded for this clone. The rearrangement uses TRBV2 and TRBJ2-7; 9 bases fit TRBD1. The J segment lost 3 bases and the V segment lost 4 bases, leaving 10 bases of the junction unmatched. Germline lookup yields CDR1 SNHLY and CDR2 FYNNEI. CDR3 size: 16 residues. DNA of the CDR3: TGTGCCAGCAGTGGCACCCGGGACAGGGTTGACTACGAGCAGTACGTC. It codes for CASSGTRDRVDYEQYV.

The rearrangement links TRBV11-1 to TRBJ2-2; D remains unclear. Germline-derived CDR1 and CDR2 are SGHAT and FQDESV (reference sequence). CDR3 length: 15 amino acids. V was clipped by 1 base and J by 1 base, with 7 bases between them. CDR3 sequence (DNA): TGTGCCAGCAGCTTAGGGTCAGGGAACACCGGGGAGCTGTTTTTT. Translation gives CASSLGSGNTGELFF. Full variable domain (rest looked up from reference TRBV11-1 and TRBJ2-2): EAEVAQSPRYKITEKSQAVAFWCDPISGHATLYWYRQILGQGPELLVQFQDESVVDDSQLPKDRFSAERLKGVDSTLKIQPAELGDSAMYLCASSLGSGNTGELFFGEGSRLTVL.

The gene calls are TRBV2 and TRBJ1-5; possible D gene TRBD1, 5 bases. This CDR3 spans 17 amino acids. Germline CDR1 is SNHLY and CDR2 is FYNNEI. V was shortened by 6 bases and J by 0 bases, with 18 bases between the two germline ends. Written as DNA, the CDR3 is TGTGCCAGCAGGCCTACCCCACAGGTTTATAGCAATCAGCCCCAGCATTTT. Translating it yields CASRPTPQVYSNQPQHF.

The chain recombines TRBV7-8 with TRBJ1-2, with D possibly TRBD1 on 6 matching bases. Trimming cost V 4 bases and J 3 bases, with 18 bases left between them. This CDR3 is 16 amino acids long. Germline CDR1 reads SGHVS; CDR2 reads FQNEAQ. The CDR3 loop is CASSSWDIQGDYGYTF. For the CDR3, the DNA is TGTGCCAGCAGCTCATGGGATATACAGGGTGACTATGGCTACACCTTC.

The V gene is TRBV28, the J gene TRBJ2-1, with 14 nucleotides matching TRBD2. Germline loops: CDR1 MDHEN, CDR2 SYDVKM. The CDR3 has 17 residues. The junction had 8 bases not matched to a gene; V was cut back by 10 bases and J by 0 bases. The CDR3 loop reads CATRGLAGVSSYNEQFF. The CDR3 bases are TGTGCCACCCGGGGACTAGCGGGGGTCAGCTCCTACAATGAGCAGTTCTTC.

This sequence joins TRBV6-5 and TRBJ2-7; 9 bases line up with TRBD1. Germline V gene sequence: CDR1 MNHEY, CDR2 SVGAGI. CDR3 length: 14 amino acids. V shed 5 bases and J 4 bases; nucleotides not matched to a gene: 6. CDR3 in amino acids: CASSPGTGRYEQYF. For the CDR3, the DNA is TGTGCCAGCAGTCCCGGGACAGGGAGGTACGAGCAGTACTTC.

V is TRBV28 and J is TRBJ2-2, with 14 bases identical to TRBD2. From germline, CDR1 is MDHEN and CDR2 SYDVKM. After removal of 8 bases from V and 3 bases from J, the junction contained 11 bases not matched to a gene. The CDR3 runs to 18 residues. The CDR3 nucleotides are TGTGCCAGCTGTAACCGACTAGCGGGGGGGCCTTACACCGGGGAGCTGTTTTTT. Translating it yields CASCNRLAGGPYTGELFF.

The rearrangement uses TRBV6-1 and TRBJ1-2; 10 bases map to TRBD1. CDR1 and CDR2 (germline): MNHNS, SASEGT. V gave up 9 bases and J gave up 4 bases; unmatched junction bases: 8. This CDR3 spans 14 amino acids. CDR3: CASFRDRGVYGYTF. CDR3 bases: TGTGCCAGTTTTCGGGACAGGGGAGTCTATGGCTACACCTTC.

This clone was recorded a few times. The rearrangement links TRBV6-6 to TRBJ1-5, with 8 bases aligning to TRBD1. Per germline, CDR1 MNHNY and CDR2 SVGAGI (reference sequence). The V segment lost 6 bases and the J segment 6 bases; nucleotides outside the gene matches: 7. This CDR3 is built from 14 residues. CDR3 nucleotide sequence: TGTGCCAGCAGCCCTACGGACAGGGCTCAGCCCCAGCATTTT. Translation: CASSPTDRAQPQHF.

V and J are TRBV2 and TRBJ2-1, with D possibly matching TRBD2 (5 bases). The ends were cut back, 8 bases at V and 1 base at J, with 12 bases in the middle. Per the germline V gene, CDR1 is SNHLY and CDR2 is FYNNEI. The CDR3 has 14 residues. The CDR3 loop reads CASSADGSYNEQFF. CDR3 DNA sequence: TGTGCCAGCTCAGCGGACGGTTCCTACAATGAGCAGTTCTTC. The whole variable domain, remainder taken from reference TRBV2 and TRBJ2-1, is EPEVTQTPSHQVTQMGQEVILRCVPISNHLYFYWYRQILGQKVEFLVSFYNNEISEKSEIFDDQFSVERPDGSNFTLKIRSTKLEDSAMYFCASSADGSYNEQFFGPGTRLTVL.

This clone was detected only a few times. This rearrangement joins TRBV28 to TRBJ1-2, with D unclear. Germline V gene data show CDR1 as MDHEN and CDR2 as SYDVKM. V was clipped by 3 bases and J by 5 bases, with 7 bases between them. The length of the CDR3 is 12 residues. The chain's CDR3 is CASSLFQYGYTF. DNA of the CDR3: TGTGCCAGCAGTTTGTTTCAGTATGGCTACACCTTC.

The chain is built from TRBV4-2 and TRBJ2-2; perhaps TRBD2 as D (5 bases). The CDR3 has 17 amino acids. Deletions cut 1 base from V and 0 bases from J, with 12 bases between. Germline V gives CDR1 LGHNA, CDR2 YNFKEQ. The CDR3 DNA is TGTGCCAGCAGCCAAGTTACTAGTCACGCGAACACCGGGGAGCTGTTTTTT. Protein product: CASSQVTSHANTGELFF.

The chain is built from TRBV29-1 and TRBJ1-2, with D hard to call. The V end lost 5 bases, the J end lost 1 base, and 14 bases lay between the germline ends. The CDR3 consists of 14 residues. The germline V gene has CDR1 SQVTM and CDR2 ANQGSEA. The CDR3 DNA follows: TGCAGCGTTTCAGGCCGAAACGATAACTATGGCTACACCTTC. This gives the protein CSVSGRNDNYGYTF.

This chain links TRBV5-1 with TRBJ2-7; 10 bases are shared with TRBD2. CDR3 size: 18 residues. J lost 0 bases, V lost 0 bases, and 9 bases had no gene match. Germline CDR1 is SGHRS and CDR2 is YFSETQ. CDR3 sequence (DNA): TGCGCCAGCAGCTTGGACCCTAGGACTAGCGGTACCTCCTACGAGCAGTACGTC. The encoded protein is CASSLDPRTSGTSYEQYV.

The chain links TRBV5-1 to TRBJ2-1, with 10 bases matching TRBD2. V shed 4 bases, J shed 9 bases, and the junction held 10 bases outside the gene matches. This CDR3 region has 15 residues. In germline, CDR1 is SGHRS, CDR2 YFSETQ. CDR3 loop: CASSLLAGQNSEQFF. The CDR3 bases are TGCGCCAGCAGCCTACTAGCGGGGCAAAATTCTGAGCAGTTCTTC. The full variable domain, completed using reference TRBV5-1 and TRBJ2-1, is KAGVTQTPRYLIKTRGQQVTLSCSPISGHRSVSWYQQTPGQGLQFLFEYFSETQRNKGNFPGRFSGRQFSNSRSEMNVSTLELGDSALYLCASSLLAGQNSEQFFGPGTRLTVL.

The chain carries TRBV6-5 and TRBJ2-7; 9 nucleotides agree with TRBD1. CDR3 size: 15 residues. V lost 10 bases and J lost 3; bases outside the gene matches: 13. CDR1 and CDR2 (germline): MNHEY, SVGAGI. The CDR3: CATTSEGQGRYEQYV. CDR3 coding DNA: TGTGCCACCACAAGTGAAGGACAGGGGCGCTACGAGCAGTACGTC.